The rows below give T cell receptor beta chains drawn from one sample of a study of T cells in Graves' hyperthyroidism and ophthalmopathy. One entry per CDR3 protein, called by TCRdb with MiXCR from the multiplex PCR reads. The sample holds approximately 700,000 distinct CDR3 sequences, about a sixth seen once. Material: blood. These receptors were collected from a man between 18 and 35 years old with Graves' hyperthyroidism. Both conserved end residues are part of each CDR3. Each record gives: D gene, J gene, V gene, clone size, CDR3 DNA, CDR3 protein. A D gene is named only where the DNA matches it firmly. Clone size is shown for a subset of rows, as once, few, many or a class of expanded clone.

D gene: -; J gene: TRBJ1-2; V gene: TRBV3-1; clone size: -; CDR3 DNA: TGTGCCAGCAGCCAGGTCGCTCAGGGGTACTACACCTTC; CDR3 protein: CASSQVAQGYYTF
D gene: -; J gene: TRBJ1-5; V gene: TRBV28; clone size: many; CDR3 DNA: TGTGCCAGCAGTTTATTAGGGGGATCGGGTCAGCCCCAGCATTTT; CDR3 protein: CASSLLGGSGQPQHF
D gene: TRBD2; J gene: TRBJ2-1; V gene: TRBV29-1; clone size: few; CDR3 DNA: TGCAGCGTTGACTATCCGGGACTATCCTACAATGAGCAGTTCTTC; CDR3 protein: CSVDYPGLSYNEQFF
D gene: TRBD1; J gene: TRBJ2-2; V gene: TRBV6-2/TRBV6-3; clone size: -; CDR3 DNA: TGTGCCAGCAGTTACACAGGGGGCACCGGGGAGCTGTTTTTT; CDR3 protein: CASSYTGGTGELFF
D gene: TRBD1; J gene: TRBJ2-2; V gene: TRBV7-3; clone size: -; CDR3 DNA: TGTGCCAGCAGCCCCCGACAGGGCGGGGAGCTGTTTTTT; CDR3 protein: CASSPRQGGELFF
D gene: -; J gene: TRBJ2-3; V gene: TRBV20-1; clone size: many; CDR3 DNA: TGCAGTGCTAGAGATTTCGAGGGAGGTGGGGCAGATACGCAGTATTTT; CDR3 protein: CSARDFEGGGADTQYF
D gene: TRBD1; J gene: TRBJ1-5; V gene: TRBV4-1; clone size: -; CDR3 DNA: TGCGCCAGCAGCACCCGGGACAGGACTAATCAGCCCCAGCATTTT; CDR3 protein: CASSTRDRTNQPQHF
D gene: -; J gene: TRBJ1-2; V gene: TRBV24-1; clone size: -; CDR3 DNA: TGTGCCACCAGTGAATTATACACCTTC; CDR3 protein: CATSELYTF
D gene: -; J gene: TRBJ1-1; V gene: TRBV5-5; clone size: few; CDR3 DNA: TGTGCCAGCAGCCTACTCGAGGATTGGACTGAAGCTTTCTTT; CDR3 protein: CASSLLEDWTEAFF
D gene: TRBD2; J gene: TRBJ2-7; V gene: TRBV7-2; clone size: few; CDR3 DNA: TGTGCCAGCAGCTGGGCCCCCCCAGCGGGGGGTACCTACGAGCAGTACTTC; CDR3 protein: CASSWAPPAGGTYEQYF
D gene: TRBD1; J gene: TRBJ2-5; V gene: TRBV20-1; clone size: many; CDR3 DNA: TGCAGTGCTAGTGGGACAGGGAATGTGGAGACCCAGTACTTC; CDR3 protein: CSASGTGNVETQYF
D gene: -; J gene: TRBJ2-3; V gene: TRBV9; clone size: few; CDR3 DNA: TGTGCCAGCAGCGTAAAGGGAACTAGTCTCCATTTCACAGATACGCAGTATTTT; CDR3 protein: CASSVKGTSLHFTDTQYF
D gene: TRBD2; J gene: TRBJ2-1; V gene: TRBV11-1; clone size: many; CDR3 DNA: TGTGCCAGCAGCTTCCGGCGGGAGTCCTACAATGAGCAGTTCTTC; CDR3 protein: CASSFRRESYNEQFF
D gene: -; J gene: TRBJ1-6; V gene: TRBV15; clone size: few; CDR3 DNA: TGTGCCACCAGCAGAGATCGTGGCGCCGATAATTCACCCCTCCACTTT; CDR3 protein: CATSRDRGADNSPLHF
D gene: -; J gene: TRBJ1-2; V gene: TRBV20-1; clone size: -; CDR3 DNA: TGCAGTGCTAGAGCTGGACGCGGCTACACCTTC; CDR3 protein: CSARAGRGYTF
D gene: TRBD2; J gene: TRBJ2-5; V gene: TRBV6-1; clone size: many; CDR3 DNA: TGTGCCAGCAGGGCCGGGGGGGGGGAGACCCAGTACTTC; CDR3 protein: CASRAGGGETQYF
D gene: -; J gene: TRBJ1-1; V gene: TRBV4-1; clone size: once; CDR3 DNA: TGCGCCAGCAGCCACCTCAAGCCTGGGGCTGAAGCTTTCTTT; CDR3 protein: CASSHLKPGAEAFF
D gene: TRBD2; J gene: TRBJ2-3; V gene: TRBV5-1; clone size: few; CDR3 DNA: TGCGCCAGCAGCTTGGGACTAGCGGGAGAGGCAGATACGCAGTATTTT; CDR3 protein: CASSLGLAGEADTQYF
D gene: -; J gene: TRBJ2-1; V gene: TRBV12-5; clone size: -; CDR3 DNA: TGTGCTAGTGGCCTGGGGGGGGCATTTGTAAATGAGCAGTTCTTC; CDR3 protein: CASGLGGAFVNEQFF
D gene: TRBD1; J gene: TRBJ1-4; V gene: TRBV28; clone size: many; CDR3 DNA: TGTGCCAGCAGTACCGGGACAGGGGGAGAAAAACTGTTTTTT; CDR3 protein: CASSTGTGGEKLFF
D gene: -; J gene: TRBJ2-1; V gene: TRBV25-1; clone size: -; CDR3 DNA: TGTGCCAGCAGTGATTTCGCGAATGAGCAGTTCTTC; CDR3 protein: CASSDFANEQFF
D gene: -; J gene: TRBJ2-1; V gene: TRBV7-3; clone size: many; CDR3 DNA: TGTGCCAGCAGCTTCGATCTAGGGTCGAATGAGCAGTTCTTC; CDR3 protein: CASSFDLGSNEQFF
D gene: -; J gene: TRBJ2-1; V gene: TRBV7-9; clone size: many; CDR3 DNA: TGTGCCAGCAGCTTAGGTCTAGCAGGGCAGTTCTTC; CDR3 protein: CASSLGLAGQFF
D gene: TRBD1; J gene: TRBJ1-1; V gene: TRBV9; clone size: many; CDR3 DNA: TGTGCCAGCAGCGCCCCTGGGAGGGGGCAAGGAGCTTTCTTT; CDR3 protein: CASSAPGRGQGAFF
D gene: -; J gene: TRBJ2-3; V gene: TRBV4-1; clone size: -; CDR3 DNA: TGCGCCAGCAGCCAAGAATATCGGGGGCCCCTCACAGATACGCAGTATTTT; CDR3 protein: CASSQEYRGPLTDTQYF
D gene: TRBD2; J gene: TRBJ2-2; V gene: TRBV6-2/TRBV6-3; clone size: many; CDR3 DNA: TGTGCCAGCAGTCCAGGACTAGCGGCCGGGGAGCTGTTTTTT; CDR3 protein: CASSPGLAAGELFF
D gene: -; J gene: TRBJ1-1; V gene: TRBV12-5; clone size: -; CDR3 DNA: TGTGCTAGTGGTTTATCTCCTGAAGCTTTCTTT; CDR3 protein: CASGLSPEAFF
D gene: TRBD2; J gene: TRBJ2-2; V gene: TRBV20-1; clone size: -; CDR3 DNA: TGCAGTGCGAAGACTAGCAGGACCCCCGGGGAGCTGTTTTTT; CDR3 protein: CSAKTSRTPGELFF